This T cell receptor (beta chain) was captured by sequencing in a study of T cells in Graves' hyperthyroidism and ophthalmopathy. The CDR3 is 14 residues long. The germline CDR1 and CDR2 sequences are LGHDT and YNNKEL (reference sequence). Amplified TCR beta CDR3 regions came from RNA transcripts. HTBI primers drove first-round RT-PCR of the TCR CDR3. TCRdb fed the multiplex PCR reads into MiXCR, producing one record per CDR3 protein. This table has approximately 370,000 distinct CDR3 sequences, 15% appearing once. On this clonotype: A much larger clone differs from this one at a single base, so this may be a read error.

This chain joins TRBV3-1 and TRBJ1-5; D not resolved. This clonotype was sampled from a woman aged 30 to 39 with Graves' hyperthyroidism. The material sequenced was blood. The CDR3 nucleotides read TGTGCCAGCAGCCAAGGGATTAGCAGTCAGCCCCAGCATTTT. Its protein product is CASSQGISSQPQHF.